This TCR beta chain is drawn from a study of blood T cell repertoires in COVID-19. TCRdb keeps only in-frame clones here, not all; method: immunoSEQ multiplex PCR. This sample yields some 240,000 clones, of which approximately 83% are seen a single time; 3.4% belongs to the top ten. With 4 bases removed from V and 0 bases from J, the gap between germline ends came to 17 bases. Germline V lookup: CDR1 SGHDT, CDR2 YYEEEE. This CDR3 has 17 residues. Sequencing input: PBMCs or T cells enriched from blood (not recorded which). This chain joins TRBV5-6 and TRBJ1-5; unclear D gene. The TCR was taken from a man aged 45-65 years who had recovered from COVID-19. The CDR3 coding sequence is TGTGCCAGCAGCCGATCCATGGGCGTCAGTAGCAATCAGCCCCAGCATTTT. It specifies CASSRSMGVSSNQPQHF. Combining the CDR3 with reference TRBV5-6 and TRBJ1-5 gives the whole variable domain DAGVTQSPTHLIKTRGQQVTLRCSPKSGHDTVSWYQQALGQGPQFIFQYYEEEERQRGNFPDRFSGHQFPNYSSELNVNALLLGDSALYLCASSRSMGVSSNQPQHFGDGTRLSIL.